The next 2 T cell receptor beta chains were all read from a single sample in a study of beta chain features in type 1 diabetes. No cognate antigen is known for these TCRs. Study-wide results and caveats: For Type 1 diabetes patients, all four CD4+ subsets carried TCRB CDR3s that were moderately but significantly shorter.

Reverse transcribing all isolated RNA meant expressed TCRB transcripts were sequenced. Clones were read by immunoSEQ multiplex PCR, and TCRdb kept only the in-frame ones, dropping some. The sample contains hundreds of thousands of clones, roughly 13% of which appear only once. Specimen: naive CD4+ T cells from blood. These receptors were taken from a man between 18 and 29 years old with type 1 diabetes.

The chain is built from TRBV29-1 and TRBJ2-3; D not resolved. This CDR3 is built from 13 residues. Germline lookup yields CDR1 SQVTM and CDR2 ANQGSEA. V was pared by 5 bases and J by 6 bases, with 15 bases between. CDR3 nucleotides: TGCAGCGTTCGACATCGCCTCGGGGATACGCAGTATTTT. Its protein product is CSVRHRLGDTQYF.

This clone was found a few times. This rearrangement joins TRBV9 to TRBJ2-3; TRBD2 agrees at 11 bases. V gave up 4 bases and J gave up 1 base; unmatched junction bases: 2. The CDR3 spans 15 residues. Germline CDR1 reads SGDLS; CDR2 reads YYNGEE. The CDR3 here is CASSSGLAGTDTQYF. The CDR3 DNA reads TGTGCCAGCAGCTCGGGACTAGCGGGCACAGATACGCAGTATTTT.